Below, 29 T cell receptor beta chains from the same sample are listed, as sequenced in a study of CD8 T cells in ankylosing spondylitis (dated by TCRdb to about 2017). The library was produced with 5' RACE. Sequencing was performed on an Illumina HiSeq 2500. TCRdb passed the public sequencing reads through fastp at Q25 and MiXCR, retaining productive beta sequences. Each entry is one CDR3 protein sequence, shown with its most common DNA and genes. The sample records around 280,000 distinct CDR3 sequences, 20% of which are singletons. Around 8% of the sample comes from the top ten. Sequencing was carried out using blood, either unsorted or a sorted T cell fraction (not recorded which). Receptors were obtained from a male donor with ankylosing spondylitis or in good health (not recorded which).

There are many counts of this clonotype. The chain links TRBV24-1 to TRBJ2-3; 7 nucleotides line up with TRBD2. CDR1 and CDR2 from the germline V gene are KGHDR and SFDVKD. The ends lost 3 bases at V and 4 bases at J; junction bases unmatched: 9. CDR3 length equals 16 residues. The CDR3 region has the DNA TGTGCCACCAGTGATCCAGAGGCGGGAGTGGCAGATACGCAGTATTTT. Translated: CATSDPEAGVADTQYF.

This clonotype was detected a few times. The V call is TRBV5-1, the J call TRBJ2-1, with 11 bases matching TRBD2. The CDR3 runs to 18 residues. Germline V gives CDR1 SGHRS, CDR2 YFSETQ. Germline trimming cut 0 bases from V and 0 bases from J; bases unmatched to any gene: 5. This CDR3 is CASSLVPTSGSSYNEQFF. CDR3 coding DNA: TGCGCCAGCAGCTTGGTGCCAACTAGCGGGAGCTCCTACAATGAGCAGTTCTTC.

J is TRBJ2-3 and V is TRBV3-1; D is unclear. This CDR3 comprises 13 residues. V was clipped by 3 bases and J by 5 bases, with 9 bases between them. Germline V CDR1 and CDR2: LGHDT, YNNKEL (reference sequence). The CDR3, as DNA: TGTGCCAGCAGCCACGTTTCGGTAGATACGCAGTATTTT. It yields the protein CASSHVSVDTQYF.

The sample holds many counts of this clonotype. V and J are TRBV20-1 and TRBJ1-5, with 8 nucleotides matching TRBD1. V lost 6 bases, J lost 6 bases, and 10 bases stayed unmatched. The CDR3 has 14 amino acids. From germline, CDR1 is DFQATT and CDR2 SNEGSKA (reference sequence). CDR3 in amino acids: CSASRTGPGQPQHF. The CDR3 coding sequence is TGCAGTGCAAGCAGGACAGGGCCGGGTCAGCCCCAGCATTTT.

This clonotype was observed at least ten times. The chain recombines TRBV20-1 with TRBJ2-3; TRBD2 is a possible D gene (5 bases). Germline CDR1 is DFQATT and CDR2 is SNEGSKA (reference sequence). Trimming removed 0 bases at V and 2 bases at J, with 15 bases between. The CDR3 has 16 residues. CDR3 DNA: TGCAGTGCTAGAGATCTACCGAGCGGCCACACAGATACGCAGTATTTT. Protein sequence: CSARDLPSGHTDTQYF.

The chain recombines TRBV10-3 with TRBJ2-1; TRBD1 matches 11 bases. Germline loops: CDR1 ENHRY, CDR2 SYGVKD. The J segment lost 8 bases and the V segment lost 6 bases, leaving 0 bases of the junction unmatched. The CDR3 runs 12 residues. The CDR3 protein is CAIRGQGDEQFF. For the CDR3, the DNA is TGTGCCATCAGGGGACAGGGGGATGAGCAGTTCTTC.

This clonotype has only a few counts. V gene TRBV27 combines with J gene TRBJ2-5; D remains unclear. This CDR3 region has 14 residues. Germline loops: CDR1 MNHEY, CDR2 SMNVEV (reference sequence). V lost 1 base, J lost 0 bases, and 6 bases lay in between. The CDR3 protein is CASSLWGDQETQYF. The CDR3 nucleotides are TGTGCCAGCAGTTTATGGGGTGACCAAGAGACCCAGTACTTC.

On this clonotype itself: The junction shows a germline mismatch at one end, possibly a read error. V usage is TRBV18 and J usage is TRBJ2-1; TRBD2 agrees at 10 bases. The CDR3 consists of 17 residues. Germline CDR1 KGHSH, CDR2 LQKENI. CDR3 sequence reads: CASSPRPSGGAYTEQFF. CDR3 bases: TGTGCCAGCTCACCACGCCCGAGCGGGGGGGCTTACACTGAGCAGTTCTTC.

This clonotype was recorded at least ten times. The chain uses TRBV12-3 or TRBV12-4 and TRBJ1-1, with TRBD1 matching 8 bases. The CDR3 is 14 residues long. The V and J ends lost 5 bases and 5 bases, in that order; junction bases with no gene match: 7. The CDR3 here is CASSRTGGRTEAFF. CDR3 nucleotide sequence: TGTGCCAGCAGTCGTACAGGGGGGAGGACTGAAGCTTTCTTT.

This sequence joins TRBV20-1 and TRBJ1-1, with D maybe TRBD1 (6 bases). CDR3 length: 13 amino acids. Germline V gene lookup returns CDR1 DFQATT and CDR2 SNEGSKA (reference sequence). The V gene lost 2 bases and the J gene lost 4 bases, with 11 bases spanning the gap. The CDR3 reads CSARRLGGTEAFF. The CDR3 DNA reads as TGCAGTGCTAGACGACTAGGGGGCACTGAAGCTTTCTTT.

The rearrangement links TRBV3-1 to TRBJ1-5; D unresolved. This CDR3 region has 13 residues. V was clipped by 1 base and J by 5 bases, with 6 bases between them. Germline assignment: CDR1 LGHDT and CDR2 YNNKEL (reference sequence). CDR3 amino acids: CASSQVQDQPQHF. DNA of the CDR3: TGTGCCAGCAGCCAAGTTCAGGATCAGCCCCAGCATTTT.

The V and J genes are TRBV5-5 and TRBJ2-2; D unresolved. The CDR3 has 16 amino acids. The V gene's germline CDR1 is SGHKS and CDR2 YYEKEE (reference sequence). V lost 2 bases to trimming and J lost 4 bases, with 15 bases between them. CDR3 DNA sequence: TGTGCCAGCAGCTTCGGACCCTACCCTGGCACCGGGGAGCTGTTTTTT. Translated: CASSFGPYPGTGELFF.

This clonotype occurred a few times. The chain uses TRBV29-1 and TRBJ1-1; D ambiguous. The CDR3 is 10 amino acids. The germline CDR1 and CDR2 sequences are SQVTM and ANQGSEA. V lost 6 bases, J lost 4 bases, and 6 bases lay in between. CDR3 in DNA: TGCAGCGTAGAAATCACTGAAGCTTTCTTT. Amino acids: CSVEITEAFF.

Comments on this clonotype: Compared with germline, one end of the junction differs, possibly owing to a read error. The chain combines TRBV5-6 with TRBJ2-3, with D tentatively TRBD1 or TRBD2 (6 bases each). CDR1 and CDR2 (germline): SGHDT, YYEEEE. The CDR3 covers 16 residues. The CDR3 nucleotides read TGTGCCAGCAGCTTGGATAGGATGGGGGGCCGAGGTACGCGGTATTTT. This encodes CASSLDRMGGRGTRYF.

The table lists this clonotype with many counts. The J gene is TRBJ2-1, the V gene TRBV5-1; TRBD2 matches 7 bases. CDR3 length: 11 residues. With 2 bases clipped from V and 14 bases from J, the junction kept 4 bases outside the gene matches. Germline CDR1 reads SGHRS; CDR2 reads YFSETQ. The CDR3: CASSFGGSEFF. As DNA, the CDR3 is TGCGCCAGCAGCTTCGGCGGGAGTGAGTTCTTC.

This clonotype was recorded a few times. The V and J genes are TRBV20-1 and TRBJ1-1; no firm D call. The V end lost 0 bases, the J end lost 0 bases, and 2 bases lay between the germline ends. Per the germline V gene, CDR1 is DFQATT and CDR2 is SNEGSKA (reference sequence). The CDR3 totals 12 residues. CDR3: CSAREMNTEAFF. CDR3 in DNA: TGCAGTGCTAGAGAAATGAACACTGAAGCTTTCTTT.

In DNA form, the CDR3 reads TGCGCCAGCAGCTTGGCCGTAGCGGGAGTGGGGTCAGATACGCAGTATTTT. Amino acid sequence: CASSLAVAGVGSDTQYF. The chain carries TRBV5-1 and TRBJ2-3, with 9 bases identical to TRBD2. The J segment lost 4 bases and the V segment lost 0 bases, leaving 9 bases of the junction unmatched. Germline CDR1 reads SGHRS; CDR2 reads YFSETQ. This CDR3 comprises 17 residues.

In its sample, this clonotype was seen a few times. The chain has TRBV20-1 and TRBJ2-3; no firm D call. This CDR3 comprises 14 residues. V lost 7 bases and J 1 base, leaving 15 bases between the germline ends. Per the germline V gene, CDR1 is DFQATT and CDR2 is SNEGSKA (reference sequence). Here the CDR3 reads CSGRSNLGTDTQYF. The DNA of the CDR3 is TGCAGTGGTCGGTCTAACCTGGGCACAGATACGCAGTATTTT.

Only a few counts were recorded for this clonotype. The CDR3 DNA sequence: TGTGCCAGCAGTTTAGTTACGGCCTTGAACACTGAAGCTTTCTTT. It is translated as CASSLVTALNTEAFF. The chain employs TRBV12-3 or TRBV12-4 and TRBJ1-1; D is ambiguous. The CDR3 covers 15 residues. Trimming took off 1 base at V and 0 bases at J, with 9 bases between the two ends.

This clonotype was observed at least ten times. The DNA of the CDR3 is TGTGCCACCACGGTTTTCGCCCTCTACGAGCAGTACGTC. Its translation is CATTVFALYEQYV. The chain recombines TRBV24-1 with TRBJ2-7; D remains ambiguous. Germline V gene sequence: CDR1 KGHDR, CDR2 SFDVKD. Trimming left V 8 bases short and J 3 bases short, with 13 bases between. This CDR3 is built from 13 residues.

V gene TRBV27 combines with J gene TRBJ1-6; 8 nucleotides agree with TRBD1. CDR1 and CDR2 (germline): MNHEY, SMNVEV (reference sequence). After removal of 2 bases from V and 5 bases from J, the junction contained 8 bases not matched to a gene. The CDR3 runs 17 residues. The CDR3 loop reads CASSLVPGGSDNSPLHF. The CDR3 nucleotides read TGTGCCAGCAGTTTAGTTCCAGGGGGCAGCGATAATTCACCCCTCCACTTT.

In its sample, this clonotype was seen a few times. This chain joins TRBV4-1 and TRBJ1-5; D not certain. This CDR3 comprises 16 residues. Trimming removed 0 bases from V and 6 bases from J, with 15 bases in between. Per the germline V gene, CDR1 is MGHRA and CDR2 is YSYEKL. For the CDR3, the DNA is TGCGCCAGCAGCCAAGATTCGGGAACAAAGCCTCAGCCCCAGCATTTT. Translation: CASSQDSGTKPQPQHF.

This clonotype was detected only once. This may stem from a read error, because a much larger clone lies one nucleotide away. The chain recombines TRBV29-1 with TRBJ1-1; D gene unclear. The CDR3 contains 12 residues. Germline V gene data show CDR1 as SQVTM and CDR2 as ANQGSEA. The chain's CDR3 is CSIDKGSTEAFF. In DNA form, the CDR3 reads TGCAGCATTGACAAGGGTAGCACTGAAGCTTTCTTT. The full variable domain, in which reference TRBV29-1 and TRBJ1-1 provide the parts outside the CDR3, is SAVISQKPSRDICQRGTSLTIQCQVDSQVTMMFWYRQQPGQSLTLIATANQGSEATYESGFVIDKFPISRPNLTFSTLTVSNMSPEDSSIYLCSIDKGSTEAFFGQGTRLTVV.

The chain is built from TRBV6-1 and TRBJ1-6; D uncertain. Germline V gene lookup returns CDR1 MNHNS and CDR2 SASEGT. The CDR3 runs to 13 residues. Trimming took off 5 bases at V and 13 bases at J, with 15 bases between the two ends. CDR3 coding DNA: TGTGCCAGCAGTCCGAGAGGACGGGTCCCCCTCCACTTT. Its protein is CASSPRGRVPLHF.

The rearrangement links TRBV12-3 or TRBV12-4 to TRBJ1-5, with 7 nucleotides matching TRBD1. The length of the CDR3 is 15 residues. The V segment lost 6 bases and the J segment 2 bases; nucleotides outside the gene matches: 7. The CDR3: CASSRTGEGNQPQHF. CDR3 DNA sequence: TGTGCCAGCAGCCGTACAGGGGAGGGCAATCAGCCCCAGCATTTT.

The chain has TRBV28 and TRBJ2-7; TRBD1 agrees at 9 bases. The CDR3 extends over 14 amino acids. Germline values: CDR1 MDHEN, CDR2 SYDVKM. V gave up 6 bases and J gave up 7 bases; unmatched junction bases: 10. CDR3 in amino acids: CASRDSRGQGEQYV. The CDR3 region has the DNA TGTGCCAGCAGGGACTCCCGGGGACAGGGAGAGCAGTACGTC.

As regards this clonotype: Sequence at one end of the junction differs from germline and may be a read error. The V gene is TRBV14, the J gene TRBJ1-1; a possible D gene is TRBD1 (5 bases). The CDR3 runs to 13 residues. Per the germline V gene, CDR1 is SGHDN and CDR2 is FVKESK. The CDR3 coding sequence is TGTGTCAGCAGCCGACAGTATAACACTGAAGCTTTCTTT. Its protein product is CVSSRQYNTEAFF.

This clonotype was seen more than once but under ten times. The rearrangement links TRBV20-1 to TRBJ2-7, with a possible D match to TRBD2 (5 bases). Germline V gene data show CDR1 as DFQATT and CDR2 as SNEGSKA (reference sequence). This CDR3 is 15 amino acids long. CDR3 nucleotide sequence: TGCTGTGCTAGACCTCTCCTAGGAGGAGGCTACGAGCAGTACGTC. Encoded protein: CCARPLLGGGYEQYV.

The J gene is TRBJ1-5, the V gene TRBV9; perhaps TRBD1 as D (6 bases). CDR1 is SGDLS, CDR2 YYNGEE, per germline. V lost 4 bases and J lost 5, with 13 bases in between. This CDR3 spans 14 amino acids. The CDR3 region is CASSFTGLDQPQHF. The CDR3 DNA reads as TGTGCCAGCAGCTTCACAGGGCTGGATCAGCCCCAGCATTTT.